The present T cell receptor (beta chain) was sequenced within a study of shared clonotypes between healthy human individuals. An assay was performed, and its level was deep. Data came from immunoSEQ multiplex PCR; TCRdb stores just in-frame clones and leaves some out. Among around 240,000 clones listed, over 60% were seen once. The study drew all its donors from Caucasian adults living in Nashville, Tennessee. Germline loops: CDR1 SNHLY, CDR2 FYNNEI. Trimming left V 7 bases short and J 3 bases short, with 4 bases between. The CDR3 is 10 residues long. This clone was seen only a few times. A far larger clone is just one base off, so this is likely a read error.

This receptor was identified in a man aged 25 to 45 in good health. This chain joins TRBV2 and TRBJ2-7; D unresolved. Sequencing was performed on memory CD4+ T cells sorted from blood. Subset meaning: CD45RA-negative fraction. The CDR3 protein is CASTDYEQYF. The CDR3 DNA is TGTGCCAGCACTGACTACGAGCAGTACTTC.